The T cell receptor beta chain under discussion was sequenced for a study of technical replicates of blood from a few donors. This clone was recorded once. Data came from immunoSEQ multiplex PCR; TCRdb stores just in-frame clones and leaves some out. The data show 60,000 to 65,000 clones, 70% to 90% seen once. This clonotype was obtained from a human donor in good health. Some clones in this sample may be carry-over from other donors' samples. The material sequenced was PBMCs.

In DNA form, the CDR3 reads TGTGCCAGCAGCTTCCTAGCGGGGACTAGCACAGATACGCAGTATTTT. Translating it yields CASSFLAGTSTDTQYF. The J gene is TRBJ2-3, the V gene TRBV11-2, with TRBD2 matching 9 bases. The CDR3 sequence is 16 residues long. CDR1 SGHAT and CDR2 FQNNGV come from the germline V gene. V shed 3 bases and J 0 bases; nucleotides not matched to a gene: 4.